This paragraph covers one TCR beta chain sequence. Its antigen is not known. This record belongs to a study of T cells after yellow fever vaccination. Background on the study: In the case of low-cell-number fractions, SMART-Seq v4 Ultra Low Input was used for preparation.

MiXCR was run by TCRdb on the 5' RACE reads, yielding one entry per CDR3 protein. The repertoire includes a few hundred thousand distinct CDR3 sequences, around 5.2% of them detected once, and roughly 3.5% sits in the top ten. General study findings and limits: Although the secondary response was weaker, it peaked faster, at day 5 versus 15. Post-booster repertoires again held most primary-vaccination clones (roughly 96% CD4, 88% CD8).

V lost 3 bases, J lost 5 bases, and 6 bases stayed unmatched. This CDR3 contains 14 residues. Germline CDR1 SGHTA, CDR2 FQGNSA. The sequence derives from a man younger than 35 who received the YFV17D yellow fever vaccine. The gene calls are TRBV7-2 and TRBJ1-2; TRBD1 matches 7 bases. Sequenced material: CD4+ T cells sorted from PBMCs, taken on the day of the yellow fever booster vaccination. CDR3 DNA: TGTGCCAGCAGCTTGGTGTTGACAGGGTATGGCTACACCTTC. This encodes CASSLVLTGYGYTF.